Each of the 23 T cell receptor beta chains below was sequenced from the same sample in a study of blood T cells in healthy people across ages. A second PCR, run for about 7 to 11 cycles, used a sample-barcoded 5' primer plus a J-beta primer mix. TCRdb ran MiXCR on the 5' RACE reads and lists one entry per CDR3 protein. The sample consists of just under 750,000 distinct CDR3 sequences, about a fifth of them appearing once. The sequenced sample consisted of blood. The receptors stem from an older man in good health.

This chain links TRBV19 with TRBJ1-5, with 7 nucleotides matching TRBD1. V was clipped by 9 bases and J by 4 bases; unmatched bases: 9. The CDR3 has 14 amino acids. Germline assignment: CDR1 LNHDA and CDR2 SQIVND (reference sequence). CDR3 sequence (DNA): TGTGCCAGCGAGGGACAGACGGGGAATCAGCCCCAGCATTTT. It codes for CASEGQTGNQPQHF.

CDR3 sequence: CASSLVAPGTGELFF. As DNA, the CDR3 is TGTGCCAGCAGTTTAGTAGCGCCTGGGACCGGGGAGCTGTTTTTT. V usage is TRBV12-3 or TRBV12-4 and J usage is TRBJ2-2; a possible D gene is TRBD2 (5 bases). The CDR3 extends over 15 amino acids. Trimming removed 1 base at V and 5 bases at J, with 11 bases between.

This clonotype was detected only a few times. The CDR3, as DNA: TGTGCCAGCAGCTTAACAGCGGGGGGCACTTTAGATGGCTACACCTTC. Translating it yields CASSLTAGGTLDGYTF. This rearrangement joins TRBV11-2 to TRBJ1-2; TRBD1 might be the D (6 bases). Trimming pared 2 bases from V and 6 bases from J, leaving 19 bases between. Germline CDR1 SGHAT, CDR2 FQNNGV. CDR3 length equals 16 residues.

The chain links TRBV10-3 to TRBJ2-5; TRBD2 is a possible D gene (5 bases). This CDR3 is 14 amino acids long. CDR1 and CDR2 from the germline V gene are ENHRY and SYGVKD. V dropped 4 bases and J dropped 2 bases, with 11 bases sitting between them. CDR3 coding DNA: TGTGCCATCAGTGCCTGGGGAGAGCAAGAGACCCAGTACTTC. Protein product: CAISAWGEQETQYF.

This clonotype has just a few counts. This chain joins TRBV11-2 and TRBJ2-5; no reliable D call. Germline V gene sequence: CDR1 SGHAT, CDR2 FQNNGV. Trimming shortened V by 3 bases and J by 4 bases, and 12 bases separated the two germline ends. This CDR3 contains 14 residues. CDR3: CASSLYTLRETQYF. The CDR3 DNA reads TGTGCCAGCAGCTTGTATACCCTACGAGAGACCCAGTACTTC.

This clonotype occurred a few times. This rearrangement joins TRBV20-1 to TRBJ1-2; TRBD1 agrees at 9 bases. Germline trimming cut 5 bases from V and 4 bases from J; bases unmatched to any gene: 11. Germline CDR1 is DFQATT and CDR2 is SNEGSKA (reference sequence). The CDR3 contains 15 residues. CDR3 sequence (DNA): TGCAGTGCTCTGTTACAGACAGGGGGAAGCTATGGCTACACCTTC. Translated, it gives CSALLQTGGSYGYTF.

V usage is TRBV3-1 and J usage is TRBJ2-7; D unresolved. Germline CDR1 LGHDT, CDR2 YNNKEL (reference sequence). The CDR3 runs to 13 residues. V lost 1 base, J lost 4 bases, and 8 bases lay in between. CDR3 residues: CASSQAGRYEQYV. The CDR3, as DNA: TGTGCCAGCAGCCAAGCAGGTAGATACGAGCAGTACGTC.

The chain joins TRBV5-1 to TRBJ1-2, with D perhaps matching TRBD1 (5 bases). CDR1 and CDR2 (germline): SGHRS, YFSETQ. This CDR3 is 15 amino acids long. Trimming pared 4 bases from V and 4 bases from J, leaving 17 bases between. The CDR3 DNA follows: TGCGCCAGCAGCACCCAACCGACAGTTACCTATGGCTACACCTTC. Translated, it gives CASSTQPTVTYGYTF.

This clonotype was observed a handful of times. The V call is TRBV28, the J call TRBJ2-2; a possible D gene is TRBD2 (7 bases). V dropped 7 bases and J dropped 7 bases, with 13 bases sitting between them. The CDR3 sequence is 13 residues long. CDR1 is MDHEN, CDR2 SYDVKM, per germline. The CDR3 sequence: CASNRGGGGELFF. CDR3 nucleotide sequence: TGTGCCAGCAACCGAGGGGGGGGCGGGGAGCTGTTTTTT.

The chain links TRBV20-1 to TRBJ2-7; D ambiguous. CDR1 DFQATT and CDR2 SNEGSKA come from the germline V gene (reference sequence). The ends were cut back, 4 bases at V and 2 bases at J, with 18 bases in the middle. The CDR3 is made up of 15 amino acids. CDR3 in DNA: TGCAGTGCTAACCCATCACACACGTCCACCTACGAGCAGTACTTC. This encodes CSANPSHTSTYEQYF.

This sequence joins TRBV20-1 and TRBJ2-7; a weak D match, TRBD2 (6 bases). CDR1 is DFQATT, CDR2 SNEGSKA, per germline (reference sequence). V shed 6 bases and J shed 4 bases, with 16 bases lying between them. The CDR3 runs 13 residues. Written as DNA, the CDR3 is TGCAGTGCCGACGGGTCCGGGGGTTACGAGCAGTACTTC. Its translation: CSADGSGGYEQYF.

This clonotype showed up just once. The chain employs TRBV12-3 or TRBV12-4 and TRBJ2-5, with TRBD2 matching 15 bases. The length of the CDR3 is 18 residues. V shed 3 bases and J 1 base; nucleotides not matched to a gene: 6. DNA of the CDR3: TGTGCCAGCAGTTTGCTGGGGGGACTAGCGGGGGGCCAAGAGACCCAGTACTTC. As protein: CASSLLGGLAGGQETQYF.

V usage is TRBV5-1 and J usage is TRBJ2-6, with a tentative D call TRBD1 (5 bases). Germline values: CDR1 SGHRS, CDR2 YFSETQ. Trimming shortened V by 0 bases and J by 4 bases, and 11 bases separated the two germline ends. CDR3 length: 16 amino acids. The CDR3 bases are TGCGCCAGCAGCTTGGTTACAGGCTCCGGGGCCAACGTCCTGACTTTC. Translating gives CASSLVTGSGANVLTF.

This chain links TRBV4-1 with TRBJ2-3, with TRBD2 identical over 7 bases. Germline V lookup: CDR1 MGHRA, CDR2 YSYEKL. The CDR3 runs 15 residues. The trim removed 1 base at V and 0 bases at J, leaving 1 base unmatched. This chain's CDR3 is CASSQGGGSTDTQYF. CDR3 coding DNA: TGCGCCAGCAGCCAAGGCGGGGGTAGCACAGATACGCAGTATTTT.

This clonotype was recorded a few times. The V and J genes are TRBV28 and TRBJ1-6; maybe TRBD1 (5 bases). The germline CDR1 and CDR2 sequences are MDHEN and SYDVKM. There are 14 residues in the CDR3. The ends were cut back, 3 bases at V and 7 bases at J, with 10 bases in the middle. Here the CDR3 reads CASSFSGQNSPLHF. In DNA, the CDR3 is TGTGCCAGCAGTTTCTCAGGGCAAAATTCACCCCTCCACTTT.

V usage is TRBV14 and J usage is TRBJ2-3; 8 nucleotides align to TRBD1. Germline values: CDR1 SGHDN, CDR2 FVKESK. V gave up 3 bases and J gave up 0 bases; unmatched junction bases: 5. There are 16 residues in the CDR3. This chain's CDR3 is CASSQERTGSTDTQYF. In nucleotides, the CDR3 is TGTGCCAGCAGCCAGGAGAGGACAGGGAGCACAGATACGCAGTATTTT. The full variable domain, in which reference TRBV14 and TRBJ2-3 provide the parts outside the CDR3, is EAGVTQFPSHSVIEKGQTVTLRCDPISGHDNLYWYRRVMGKEIKFLLHFVKESKQDESGMPNNRFLAERTGGTYSTLKVQPAELEDSGVYFCASSQERTGSTDTQYFGPGTRLTVL.

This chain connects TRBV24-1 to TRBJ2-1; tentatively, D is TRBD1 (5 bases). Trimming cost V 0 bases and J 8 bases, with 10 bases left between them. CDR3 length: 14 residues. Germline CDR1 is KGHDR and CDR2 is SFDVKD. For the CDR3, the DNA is TGTGCCACCAGTGATTTGGGCAGGGCATATGAGCAGTTCTTC. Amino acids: CATSDLGRAYEQFF.

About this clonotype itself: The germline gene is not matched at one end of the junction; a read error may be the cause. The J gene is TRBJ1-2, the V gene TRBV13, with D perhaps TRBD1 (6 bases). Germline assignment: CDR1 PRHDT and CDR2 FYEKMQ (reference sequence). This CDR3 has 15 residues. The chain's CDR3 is CASSTATGPDYGYAF. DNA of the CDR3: TGTGCCAGCAGCACGGCGACAGGCCCAGACTATGGCTACGCCTTC.

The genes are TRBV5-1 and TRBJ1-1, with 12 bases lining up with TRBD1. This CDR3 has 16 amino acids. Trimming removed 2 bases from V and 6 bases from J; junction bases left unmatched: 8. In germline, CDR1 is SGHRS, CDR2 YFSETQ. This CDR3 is CASSLLGQGADAEAFF. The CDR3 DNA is TGCGCCAGCAGCTTATTGGGACAGGGGGCCGATGCTGAAGCTTTCTTT.

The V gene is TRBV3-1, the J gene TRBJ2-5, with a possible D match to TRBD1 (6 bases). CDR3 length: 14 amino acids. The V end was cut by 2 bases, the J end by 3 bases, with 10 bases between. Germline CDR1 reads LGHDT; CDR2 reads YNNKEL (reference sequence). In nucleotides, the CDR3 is TGTGCCAGCAGCCAACAATACAGGGAAGAGACCCAGTACTTC. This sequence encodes CASSQQYREETQYF.

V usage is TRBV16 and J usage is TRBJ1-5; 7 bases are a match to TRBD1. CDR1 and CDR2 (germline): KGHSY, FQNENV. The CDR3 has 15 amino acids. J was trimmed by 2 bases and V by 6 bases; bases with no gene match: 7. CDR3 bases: TGTGCCAGCAGGCGACAGGGTTTGGGCAATCAGCCCCAGCATTTT. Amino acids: CASRRQGLGNQPQHF.

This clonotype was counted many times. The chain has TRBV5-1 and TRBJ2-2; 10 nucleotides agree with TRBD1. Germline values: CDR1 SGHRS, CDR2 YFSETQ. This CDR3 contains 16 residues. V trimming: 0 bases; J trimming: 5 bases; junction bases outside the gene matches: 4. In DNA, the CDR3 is TGCGCCAGCAGCTTGGGACAGGGGGCCCGTACCGGGGAGCTGTTTTTT. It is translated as CASSLGQGARTGELFF.

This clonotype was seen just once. The CDR3: CASSLWGPGELFF. CDR3 DNA sequence: TGTGCCAGCAGCTTGTGGGGGCCCGGGGAGCTGTTTTTT. This sequence joins TRBV5-6 and TRBJ2-2; D is possibly TRBD1 (6 bases). The ends were cut back, 1 base at V and 6 bases at J, with 7 bases in the middle. Per germline, CDR1 SGHDT and CDR2 YYEEEE. The CDR3 sequence is 13 residues long.